The present TCR beta chain was sequenced within a study of shared clonotypes between healthy human individuals. Measured with immunoSEQ multiplex PCR; TCRdb has only the in-frame clones, and not every one. This repertoire shows approximately 2,000,000 clones, 90% to 95% found once; its top ten account for approximately 1.7%. CD45RO-negative CD8 cells positively selected for CCR7 made up the naive population, which excluded terminally differentiated effector memory CD45RA+ cells. CDR1 is SGHRS, CDR2 YFSETQ, per germline. Between the trimmed V and J ends, which lost 6 bases and 2 bases, there was a span of 15 bases. This CDR3 region has 14 residues. With regard to this clone: Its antigen is as yet unknown.

Study-wide findings and caveats: Across four donors, naive CD4 shared roughly 5.2%, naive CD8 over 3%, memory CD4 roughly 2.1%, memory CD8 about 0.4%.

V is TRBV5-1 and J is TRBJ2-7; D could derive from TRBD1 or TRBD2 (6 bases each). The sample taken for sequencing was naive CD8+ T cells from PBMCs. The TCR was taken from a young man in good health. Some clones in this sample may be carry-over from other donors' samples. In DNA form, the CDR3 reads TGCGCCAGCAAACGAGGGGGGAACCCCTACGAGCAGTACTTC. It specifies CASKRGGNPYEQYF.